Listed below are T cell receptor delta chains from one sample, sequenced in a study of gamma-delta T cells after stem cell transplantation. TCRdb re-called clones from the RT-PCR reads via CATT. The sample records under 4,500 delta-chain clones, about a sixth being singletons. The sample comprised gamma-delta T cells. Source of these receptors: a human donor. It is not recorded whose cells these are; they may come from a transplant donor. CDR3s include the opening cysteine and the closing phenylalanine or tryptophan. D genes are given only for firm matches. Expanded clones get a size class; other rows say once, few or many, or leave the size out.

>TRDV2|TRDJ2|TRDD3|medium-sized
TGTGCCTGTGACCCCGTACTGGGGAACGCTTTGACAGCACAACTCTTCTTT
CACDPVLGNALTAQLFF
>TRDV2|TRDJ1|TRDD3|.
TGTGCCTGTGACCGCCTACTGGGGGCCGATTTAGCCACCGATAAACTCATCTTT
CACDRLLGADLATDKLIF
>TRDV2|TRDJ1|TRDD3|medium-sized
TGTGCCTGTGACACCGTTACTGGGGGATACGAGTCTGAGGGGACCGATAAACTCATCTTT
CACDTVTGGYESEGTDKLIF
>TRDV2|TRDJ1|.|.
TGTGCCTGTGACACTTCCTTCAGGATGGTACTGGTGGATAATACCGATACACTCATCTTT
CACDTSFRMVLVDNTDTLIF
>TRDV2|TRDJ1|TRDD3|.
TGTGCCTGTGACTCCCTGCTGGGGGACACATCCGATAAACTCATCTTT
CACDSLLGDTSDKLIF
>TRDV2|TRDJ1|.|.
TGTGCCTGTGACACCCTACCGATTCATGTGGGATCCAACCTGACCGATACACTCATCTTT
CACDTLPIHVGSNLTDTLIF
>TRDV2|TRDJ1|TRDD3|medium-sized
TGTGCCTGTGCCCTTTTGGGGGATACGTCCTACACCGATAAACTCATCTTT
CACALLGDTSYTDKLIF
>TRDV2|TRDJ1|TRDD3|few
TGTGCCTGTGACTCGATACTGGGGGATACCCCCACCGATAAACTCATCTTT
CACDSILGDTPTDKLIF
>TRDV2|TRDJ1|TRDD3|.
TGTGCCTGTGACACCTTACTGGGGGATTCCACCGATAAACTCATCTTT
CACDTLLGDSTDKLIF
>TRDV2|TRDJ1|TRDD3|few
TGTGCCTGTGACTCTATGGGGGATACCCGCACGTACACCGATAAACTCATCTTT
CACDSMGDTRTYTDKLIF
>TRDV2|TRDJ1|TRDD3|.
TGTGCCCGTGACACCGTTGGGGATACGTCCGATAAACTCATCTTT
CARDTVGDTSDKLIF
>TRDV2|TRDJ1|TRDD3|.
TGTGCCTGTGACAAACTGGGGGATACGCGGAACGCCTCGCCTAAACTCATCTTT
CACDKLGDTRNASPKLIF
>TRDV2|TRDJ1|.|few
TGTGCCTGTGACCCCCTGTGGGGTACGGCCGATAAACTCATCTTT
CACDPLWGTADKLIF
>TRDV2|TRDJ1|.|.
TGTGCCTGTGACACCGTTGTCGCTGGGGTAAATACTGCTCCTAGCACCGATAAACTCATCTTT
CACDTVVAGVNTAPSTDKLIF
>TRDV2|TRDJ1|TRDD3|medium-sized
TGTGCCTGTGACACCCTGGGGGATTGGGACACCGATAAACTCATCTTT
CACDTLGDWDTDKLIF
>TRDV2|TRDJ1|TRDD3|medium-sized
TGTGCCTGTGTAGGACTGGGGGCTCCGTACCCCCAGTACACCGATAAACTCATCTTT
CACVGLGAPYPQYTDKLIF
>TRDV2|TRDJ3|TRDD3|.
TGTGCCTGTGACACCGTTGCAGGTATGGGGGATACCACCTCCTGGGACACCCGACAGATGTTTTTC
CACDTVAGMGDTTSWDTRQMFF
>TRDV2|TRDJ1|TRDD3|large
TGTGCCTGTGACACGCTCCCTACGTCCCTGGGGGATACAGCGGCCGATAAACTCATCTTT
CACDTLPTSLGDTAADKLIF
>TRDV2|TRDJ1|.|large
TGTGCCTGTGAGGCCCTCCTACGGGACACCGATAAACTCATCTTT
CACEALLRDTDKLIF
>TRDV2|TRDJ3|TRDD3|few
TGTGCCTGTGACACCCTGGGGGATACTGGCTCCTGGGACACCCGACAGATGTTTTTC
CACDTLGDTGSWDTRQMFF
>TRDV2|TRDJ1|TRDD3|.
TGTGCCTGTGATCCTCTCTTGAGGTCCCCTCGGGGGGATACTAGGACCGATAAACTCATCTTT
CACDPLLRSPRGDTRTDKLIF
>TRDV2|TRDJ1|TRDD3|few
TGTGCCTGTGACCTCTGGGGGATACGCAACGATAAACTCATCTTT
CACDLWGIRNDKLIF
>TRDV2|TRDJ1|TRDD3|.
TGTGCCTGTGACACCGCTACTGGGGGATTCGGGTACACCGATAAACTCATCTTT
CACDTATGGFGYTDKLIF
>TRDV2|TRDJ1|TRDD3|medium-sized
TGTGCCTGTGACACCGTACTGGGGGATACGCGGGCCAGTGCCGATAAACTCATCTTT
CACDTVLGDTRASADKLIF
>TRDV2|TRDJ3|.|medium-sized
TGTGCCTGTGACACCGGCGGCCCGAGCTCCTGGGACACCCGACAGATGTTTTTC
CACDTGGPSSWDTRQMFF
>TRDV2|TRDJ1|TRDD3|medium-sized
TGTGCCTGTGACACCGTTTCTCCAGTACTGGGGGATAATCTCGGGTACACCGATAAACTCATCTTT
CACDTVSPVLGDNLGYTDKLIF
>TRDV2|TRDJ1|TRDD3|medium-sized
TGTGCCTGTGACACGATAACTGGGGGTCTAGACACCGATAAACTCATCTTT
CACDTITGGLDTDKLIF
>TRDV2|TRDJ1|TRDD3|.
TGTGCCTGTGACACTATCTCCGCCACCACGGGAGATGGTGGATACGCAATGTCCGATAAACTCATCTTT
CACDTISATTGDGGYAMSDKLIF
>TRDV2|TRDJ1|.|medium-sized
TGTGCCTGTGACCCACTGGAGGGGTACACCGATAAACTCATCTTT
CACDPLEGYTDKLIF
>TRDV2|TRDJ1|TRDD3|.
TGTGCCTGTGATACCCTTTCTACTGGGGGATACGGGGACACCGATAAACTCATCTTT
CACDTLSTGGYGDTDKLIF
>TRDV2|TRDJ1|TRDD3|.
TGTGCCTGTGACACCGTGGGGGGATCGGTCGATAAACTCATCTTT
CACDTVGGSVDKLIF
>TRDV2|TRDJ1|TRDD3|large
TGTGCCTGTGACCCCTTACTGGGGGAGTACACCGATAAACTCATCTTT
CACDPLLGEYTDKLIF
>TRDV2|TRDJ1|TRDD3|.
TGTGCCTGTGACCCCGTAAACGGGGGATACGGTGGGGACGATAAACTCATCTTT
CACDPVNGGYGGDDKLIF
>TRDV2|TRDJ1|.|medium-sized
TGTGCCTGTGACCCTCTTTCGGTTGAGTACCCGACCGATAAACTCATCTTT
CACDPLSVEYPTDKLIF
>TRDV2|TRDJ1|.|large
TGTGCCTGTGACACGTTACTGATGACCGATAAACTCATCTTT
CACDTLLMTDKLIF
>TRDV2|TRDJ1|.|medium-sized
TGTGCCTGTGACTCCCTGGCGGGGACCGATAAACTCATCTTT
CACDSLAGTDKLIF
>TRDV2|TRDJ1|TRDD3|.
TGTGCCTGTGACACCCTGATGGGGGATATGGATCCCACCACCACCGATAAACTCATCTTT
CACDTLMGDMDPTTTDKLIF
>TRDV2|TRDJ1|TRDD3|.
TGTGCCTGTGACACGGTGGTGGGGGATACCGCGGTTAATGGCAAACTCATCTTT
CACDTVVGDTAVNGKLIF
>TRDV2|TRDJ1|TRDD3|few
TGTGCCTGTGACCCCGTACTGGGGGATCCAATGTACACCGATAAACTCATCTTT
CACDPVLGDPMYTDKLIF
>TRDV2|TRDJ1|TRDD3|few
TGTGCCTGTGACTTACTGAATCCACCTACTGGGGGACTGGACACCGATAAACTCATCTTT
CACDLLNPPTGGLDTDKLIF
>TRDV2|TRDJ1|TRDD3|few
TGTGCCTGTGACTCGATGGGGATAAATATCGATAACCTCATCTTT
CACDSMGINIDNLIF
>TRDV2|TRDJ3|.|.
TGTGCCTGTGACTCCTCCGGGGCTGGGTCTGGCTCCTGTGACACCCGACAGATGTTTTTC
CACDSSGAGSGSCDTRQMFF
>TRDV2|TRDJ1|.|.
TGTGCCTGTGACTTTACTGGCAAATGGCCGGAAGGCGCTACCGATAAACTCATCTTT
CACDFTGKWPEGATDKLIF
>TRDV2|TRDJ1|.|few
TGTGCCTGTGACACAATCCCTCCGACGATACCTGAGTACACCGATAAACTCACCTTT
CACDTIPPTIPEYTDKLTF
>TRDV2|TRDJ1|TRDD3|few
TGTGCCTGTGACTTTGTACTGGGGGATAACACCGATAAACTCATCTTT
CACDFVLGDNTDKLIF
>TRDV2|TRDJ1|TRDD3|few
TGTGCCCGTGACGGGATACTGGGGGATAAACCCACCGATAAACTCATCTTT
CARDGILGDKPTDKLIF
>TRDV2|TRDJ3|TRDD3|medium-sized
TGTGCCTGTGACACCGTGCTGGGGGACTGGGACACCCGACAGATGTTTTTC
CACDTVLGDWDTRQMFF
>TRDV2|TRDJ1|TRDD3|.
TGTGCCTGCGACTTACTGGGGGATATGAACGGCGATCAATACACCGATACACTCATCTTT
CACDLLGDMNGDQYTDTLIF
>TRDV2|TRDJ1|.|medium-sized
TGTGCCTGTGACACCTTGGGGCCCACTCCGAACACCGATAAACTCATCTTT
CACDTLGPTPNTDKLIF
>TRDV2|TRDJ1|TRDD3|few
TGTGCCTGTGACACCCTACTGGGGGATACCAACACCGATAAACTCATCTTT
CACDTLLGDTNTDKLIF
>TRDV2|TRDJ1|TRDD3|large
TGTGCCTGTGACAACATCCGTACTGGGGGAAACGATACCGATAAACTCATCTTT
CACDNIRTGGNDTDKLIF